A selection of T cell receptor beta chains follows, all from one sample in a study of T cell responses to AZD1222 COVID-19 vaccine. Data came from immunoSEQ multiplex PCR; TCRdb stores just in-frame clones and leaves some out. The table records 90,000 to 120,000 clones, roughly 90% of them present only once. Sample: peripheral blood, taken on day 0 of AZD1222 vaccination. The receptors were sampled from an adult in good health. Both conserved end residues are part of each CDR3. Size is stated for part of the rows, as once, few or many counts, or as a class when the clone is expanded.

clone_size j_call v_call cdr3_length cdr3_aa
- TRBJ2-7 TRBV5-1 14 CASSLGTGAYEQYF
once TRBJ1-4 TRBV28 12 CASSFGWEKLFF
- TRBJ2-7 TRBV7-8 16 CASSFGQGDTTYEQYF
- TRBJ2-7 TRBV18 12 CASSPSKDEQYF
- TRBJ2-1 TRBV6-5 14 CASSLLSSYNEQFF
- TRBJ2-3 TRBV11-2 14 CASSFGVSTDTQYF
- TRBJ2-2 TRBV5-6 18 CASSLISVGPQNTGELFF
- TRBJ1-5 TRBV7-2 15 CASTTKGGLNQPQHF
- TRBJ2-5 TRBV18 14 CASSPISDQETQYF
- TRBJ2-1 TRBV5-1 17 CASSLSTRRGSYNEQFF
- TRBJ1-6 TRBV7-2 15 CASSDRTGTNSPLHF
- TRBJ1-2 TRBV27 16 CASRTHGTGDHYGYTF
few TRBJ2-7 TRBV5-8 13 CASPWRDSYEQYF
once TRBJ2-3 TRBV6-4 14 CASSEKANTDTQYF
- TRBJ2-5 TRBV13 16 CASSLSPRGGGETQYF
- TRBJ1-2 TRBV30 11 CAWRGGDGYTF
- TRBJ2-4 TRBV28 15 CASSFVGGGENIQYF
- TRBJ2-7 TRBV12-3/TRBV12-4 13 CASRPAGATGQYF
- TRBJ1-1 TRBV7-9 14 CASSSNSMNTEAFF
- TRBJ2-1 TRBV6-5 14 CASSRRQGPNEQFF
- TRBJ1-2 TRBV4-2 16 CASSHPGQELNYGYTF
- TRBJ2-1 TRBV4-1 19 CASSQGASLAGASYNEQFF
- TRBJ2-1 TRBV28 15 CASSPTHGGGNEQFF
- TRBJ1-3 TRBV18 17 CASSRKPGLSPGNTIYF
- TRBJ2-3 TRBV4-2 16 CASSQDPSSPTDTQYF
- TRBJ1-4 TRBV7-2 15 CASSPPRGRDEKLFF
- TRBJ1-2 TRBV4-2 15 CASSQVAEENYGYTF
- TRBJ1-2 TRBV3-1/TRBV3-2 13 CASRDRINYGYTF
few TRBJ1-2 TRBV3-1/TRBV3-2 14 CASSQSYRGYGYTF
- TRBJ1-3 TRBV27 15 CASSCRDRARNTIYF
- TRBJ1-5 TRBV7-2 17 CASSLGSRGGSNQPQHF
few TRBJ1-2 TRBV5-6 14 CASSGQRLNYGYTF
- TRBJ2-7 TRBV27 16 CASSLIAAQSSYEQYF
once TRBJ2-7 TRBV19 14 CASSGQGTSYEQYF
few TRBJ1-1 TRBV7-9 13 CASSLDSVTEAFF
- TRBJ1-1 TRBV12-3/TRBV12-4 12 CASSLAGAEAFF
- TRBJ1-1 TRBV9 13 CASSVAPGTEAFF
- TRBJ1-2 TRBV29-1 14 CSVEGGEVNYGYTF
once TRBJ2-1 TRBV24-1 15 CATSDRTSTTGEQFF
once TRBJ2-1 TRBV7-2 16 CASNPLAGAPGVEQFF